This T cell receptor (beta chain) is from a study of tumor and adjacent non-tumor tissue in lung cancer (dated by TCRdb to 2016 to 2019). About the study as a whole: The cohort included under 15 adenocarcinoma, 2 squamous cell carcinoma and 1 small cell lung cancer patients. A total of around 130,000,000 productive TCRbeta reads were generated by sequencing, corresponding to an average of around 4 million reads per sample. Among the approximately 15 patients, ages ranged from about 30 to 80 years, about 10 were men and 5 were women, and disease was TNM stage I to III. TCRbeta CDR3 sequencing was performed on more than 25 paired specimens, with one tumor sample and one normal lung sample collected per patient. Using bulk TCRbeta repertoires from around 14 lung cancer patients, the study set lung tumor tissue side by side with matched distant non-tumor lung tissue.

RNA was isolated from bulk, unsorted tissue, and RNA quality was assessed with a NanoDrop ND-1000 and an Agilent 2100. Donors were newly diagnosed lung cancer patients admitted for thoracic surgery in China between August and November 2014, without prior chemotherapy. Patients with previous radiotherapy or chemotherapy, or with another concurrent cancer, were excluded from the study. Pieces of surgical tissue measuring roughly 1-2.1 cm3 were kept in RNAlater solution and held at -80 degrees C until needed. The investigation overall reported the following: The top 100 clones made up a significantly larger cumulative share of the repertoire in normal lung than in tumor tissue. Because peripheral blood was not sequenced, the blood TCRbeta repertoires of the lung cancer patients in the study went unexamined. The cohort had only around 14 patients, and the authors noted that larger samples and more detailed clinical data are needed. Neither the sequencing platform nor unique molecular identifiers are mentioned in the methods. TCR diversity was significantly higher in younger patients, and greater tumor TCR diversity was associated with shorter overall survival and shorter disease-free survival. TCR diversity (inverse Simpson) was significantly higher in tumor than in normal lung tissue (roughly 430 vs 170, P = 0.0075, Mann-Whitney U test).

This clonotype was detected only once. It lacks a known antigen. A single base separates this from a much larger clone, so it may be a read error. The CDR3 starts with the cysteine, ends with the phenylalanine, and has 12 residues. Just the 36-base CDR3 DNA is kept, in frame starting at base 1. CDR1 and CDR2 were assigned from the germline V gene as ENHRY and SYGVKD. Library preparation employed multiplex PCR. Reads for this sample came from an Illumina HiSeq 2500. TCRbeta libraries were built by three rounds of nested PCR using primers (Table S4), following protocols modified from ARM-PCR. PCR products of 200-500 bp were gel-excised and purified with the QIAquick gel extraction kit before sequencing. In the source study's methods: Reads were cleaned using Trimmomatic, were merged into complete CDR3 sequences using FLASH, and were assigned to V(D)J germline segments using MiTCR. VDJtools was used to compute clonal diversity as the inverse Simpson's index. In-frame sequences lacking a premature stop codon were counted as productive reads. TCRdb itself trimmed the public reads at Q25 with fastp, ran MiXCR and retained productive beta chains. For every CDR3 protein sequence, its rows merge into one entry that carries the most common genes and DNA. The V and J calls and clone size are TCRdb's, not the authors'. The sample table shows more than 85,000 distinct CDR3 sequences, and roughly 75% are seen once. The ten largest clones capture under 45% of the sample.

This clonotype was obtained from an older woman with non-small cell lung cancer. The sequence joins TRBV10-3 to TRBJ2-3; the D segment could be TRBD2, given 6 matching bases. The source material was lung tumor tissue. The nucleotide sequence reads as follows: TGTGCCATCAGGGACTACTCTTCTACGCCGTATTTT. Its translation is CAIRDYSSTPYF.